This TCR beta chain was obtained from a study of STAT3 mutations in large granular lymphocyte leukemia. General study findings and limits: Every T-cell large granular lymphocyte leukemia patient had at least one immunodominant TCR beta clonotype. TCR clonotype switching after therapy occurred in about 30% of the 18 patients. Suggested: STAT3 mutation was not the ancestral event for these clonal expansions. Persisting codominant clonotypes may have hidden a small pathogenic clone. Variable sampling intervals and differing treatment regimens complicated linking therapy response to TCR clonal burden changes.

The data were produced by immunoSEQ multiplex PCR, yet TCRdb's version contains in-frame clones alone and is incomplete. The data hold 35,000 to 50,000 clones, with about 81% observed a single time. Remarks on this clone: Its specificity is not known.

The J segment lost 10 bases and the V segment lost 2 bases, leaving 6 bases of the junction unmatched. The CDR3 is 15 amino acids. The germline gives CDR1 MDHEN, CDR2 SYDVKM. This TCR came from a human donor with T large granular lymphocyte leukemia. Some clones in this sample may be carry-over from other donors' samples. The V and J genes are TRBV28 and TRBJ1-6; 9 nucleotides line up with TRBD1. Sequenced material: PBMCs. The chain's CDR3 is CASSLLGTGRSPLHF. The CDR3 nucleotides read TGTGCCAGCAGTTTACTGGGGACAGGGCGCTCACCCCTCCACTTT.